This T cell receptor (beta chain) emerged from a study of T-cell memory formation after mild COVID-19. In its sample, this clonotype was seen a few times. The CDR3 is made up of 16 amino acids. Germline V gene data show CDR1 as SGDLS and CDR2 as YYNGEE. Trimming removed 1 base from V and 0 bases from J; junction bases left unmatched: 3. One entry per CDR3 protein results from TCRdb running MiXCR on the 5' RACE reads. The sample consists of 280,000 or so distinct CDR3 sequences, approximately 8.4% of them appearing once. This chain connects TRBV9 to TRBJ2-3, with 9 positions matching TRBD2. The sequence derives from a man younger than 35 who had mild COVID-19 (a few samples of this study predate the infection). Cell type and time point are not known. The sample taken for sequencing was PBMCs or a T cell subset sorted from them (not recorded which). CDR3 nucleotides: TGTGCCAGCAGCGTAAGAAGCGGGGGGAGCACAGATACGCAGTATTTT. It encodes CASSVRSGGSTDTQYF.